One sample yielded the 15 T cell receptor beta chains listed below, sequenced in a study of cytomegalovirus exposure and HLA in healthy donors. The data were produced by immunoSEQ multiplex PCR, yet TCRdb's version contains in-frame clones alone and is incomplete. The sample shows 60,000 to 90,000 clones, around 81% of them seen only once. Sequencing was carried out using PBMCs. The receptors here all came from a man under 40 in good health and CMV-seronegative.

The chain couples TRBV28 to TRBJ2-7; 7 bases line up with TRBD1. The CDR3 is made up of 13 amino acids. V was clipped by 5 bases and J by 3 bases; unmatched bases: 4. Germline V gene lookup returns CDR1 MDHEN and CDR2 SYDVKM. DNA for the CDR3: TGTGCCAGCAGTCCCTGGACAGGCTACGAGCAGTACTTC. It yields the protein CASSPWTGYEQYF.

This chain uses TRBV27 with TRBJ2-3; tentative D call: TRBD2 (7 bases). Germline V CDR1 and CDR2: MNHEY, SMNVEV (reference sequence). The CDR3 is made up of 13 amino acids. V lost 8 bases and J 8 bases, leaving 17 bases between the germline ends. CDR3 sequence reads: CASSFRGGVTQYF. CDR3 nucleotides: TGTGCCAGCTCTTTCAGAGGGGGGGTTACGCAGTATTTT.

The rearrangement joins TRBV11-2 to TRBJ2-1, with a tentative D call TRBD2 (5 bases). CDR3 length: 14 residues. Trimming cost V 5 bases and J 10 bases, with 18 bases left between them. Germline CDR1 reads SGHAT; CDR2 reads FQNNGV. The CDR3 loop is CASSPRRGPEEQFF. The CDR3 DNA is TGTGCCAGCAGCCCAAGAAGAGGGCCGGAGGAGCAGTTCTTC.

This sequence joins TRBV4-2 and TRBJ2-1; TRBD2 matches 12 bases. The V gene's germline CDR1 is LGHNA and CDR2 YNFKEQ. Germline trimming cut 1 base from V and 8 bases from J; bases unmatched to any gene: 9. The CDR3 loop spans 17 amino acids. The CDR3 nucleotides read TGTGCCAGCAGCCAAGGACTAGCGGGAGATAACGGGGATGAGCAGTTCTTC. This codes for CASSQGLAGDNGDEQFF.

The chain couples TRBV4-1 to TRBJ2-7; the match to TRBD1 covers 10 bases. CDR3 length: 14 amino acids. The germline CDR1 and CDR2 sequences are MGHRA and YSYEKL. Trimming at V came to 4 bases and at J to 5 bases, leaving 5 bases not matched to a gene. CDR3 region: CASSRGQGNNEQYF. In nucleotides, the CDR3 is TGCGCCAGCAGCCGGGGACAGGGGAACAACGAGCAGTACTTC.

V gene TRBV5-1 combines with J gene TRBJ1-1; 7 nucleotides align to TRBD1. The germline CDR1 and CDR2 sequences are SGHRS and YFSETQ. The CDR3 consists of 15 residues. With V trimmed by 0 bases and J by 5 bases, 7 bases remained unmatched. CDR3 residues: CASSLDAGGTTEAFF. The DNA for the CDR3 is TGCGCCAGCAGCTTGGATGCAGGGGGTACGACTGAAGCTTTCTTT.

The V gene is TRBV2, the J gene TRBJ1-6, with TRBD1 as a possible D gene (5 bases). V was pared by 8 bases and J by 7 bases, with 12 bases between. Per the germline V gene, CDR1 is SNHLY and CDR2 is FYNNEI. This CDR3 contains 13 residues. CDR3 sequence: CASRRAQNSPLHF. CDR3 in DNA: TGTGCCAGCCGCAGGGCTCAAAATTCACCCCTCCACTTT.

V and J are TRBV10-3 and TRBJ1-5, with a tentative D call TRBD1 (5 bases). The CDR3 loop spans 13 amino acids. CDR1 is ENHRY, CDR2 SYGVKD, per germline. V lost 4 bases and J lost 7, with 11 bases in between. CDR3: CAISGGAGQPQHF. CDR3 in DNA: TGTGCCATCAGTGGAGGAGCAGGGCAGCCCCAGCATTTT.

The chain uses TRBV7-2 and TRBJ1-5; D ambiguous. The V end was cut by 1 base, the J end by 2 bases, with 12 bases between. The CDR3 sequence is 16 residues long. Germline V CDR1 and CDR2: SGHTA, FQGNSA. This CDR3 reads CASSLVYSVGNQPQHF. In DNA form, the CDR3 reads TGTGCCAGCAGCTTAGTATACTCCGTGGGCAATCAGCCCCAGCATTTT.

V and J are TRBV28 and TRBJ2-7; TRBD2 aligns across 12 bases. Germline CDR1 reads MDHEN; CDR2 reads SYDVKM. The V gene end was trimmed by 5 bases and the J gene end by 0 bases; junction bases not matched to a gene: 8. The CDR3 contains 17 residues. The CDR3 region is CASSGVLAGGTSYEQYV. CDR3 nucleotides: TGTGCCAGCAGTGGGGTCCTAGCGGGAGGGACCTCCTACGAGCAGTACGTC.

The chain links TRBV9 to TRBJ2-5, with 10 bases lining up with TRBD1. Germline CDR1 is SGDLS and CDR2 is YYNGEE. CDR3 length: 18 amino acids. V lost 3 bases to trimming and J lost 4 bases; unmatched junction nucleotides: 15. CDR3 sequence reads: CASSGGHRDRGKGETQYF. The CDR3 DNA reads TGTGCCAGCAGCGGGGGCCACCGGGACAGGGGAAAGGGAGAGACCCAGTACTTC.

J is TRBJ1-1 and V is TRBV9; D uncertain. Germline V CDR1 and CDR2: SGDLS, YYNGEE. Trimming took off 0 bases at V and 1 base at J, with 4 bases between the two ends. CDR3 length equals 13 residues. The CDR3 sequence: CASSVAGNTEAFF. CDR3 in DNA: TGTGCCAGCAGCGTAGCAGGGAACACTGAAGCTTTCTTT.

The CDR3 sequence: CASSVGGTSGINEQFF. The CDR3 DNA reads as TGTGCCAGCAGCGTAGGAGGGACTAGCGGGATAAATGAGCAGTTCTTC. V is TRBV9 and J is TRBJ2-1; the match to TRBD2 covers 13 bases. Losses at the gene ends were 0 bases for V and 7 bases for J; bases not matched to a gene: 4. From germline, CDR1 is SGDLS and CDR2 YYNGEE. The CDR3 totals 16 residues.

This chain links TRBV28 with TRBJ2-7; no definite D call. V lost 8 bases and J lost 0, with 14 bases in between. CDR1 is MDHEN, CDR2 SYDVKM, per germline. This CDR3 has 14 residues. The CDR3 loop reads CASRRMESSYEQYF. DNA for the CDR3: TGTGCCAGCCGTCGCATGGAGAGCTCCTACGAGCAGTACTTC.

The chain has TRBV30 and TRBJ1-2; D possibly corresponds to TRBD1 (5 bases). Germline V gene sequence: CDR1 GTSNPN, CDR2 SVGIG (reference sequence). V was trimmed by 8 bases and J by 5 bases, leaving 27 bases between them. The CDR3 length is 16 residues. The CDR3 protein is CATDMPPGINGYGYTF. As DNA, the CDR3 is TGTGCCACAGATATGCCCCCAGGGATAAACGGTTATGGCTACACCTTC. Filled out from reference TRBV30 and TRBJ1-2, the complete variable domain reads SQTIHQWPATLVQPVGSPLSLECTVEGTSNPNLYWYRQAAGRGLQLLFYSVGIGQISSEVPQNLSASRPQDRQFILSSKKLLLSDSGFYLCATDMPPGINGYGYTFGSGTRLTVV.